The clone carrying this TCR beta chain turned up a few times. What it recognizes is unknown. A much larger clone sits a single nucleotide away, making a read error possible. This CDR3 is 14 amino acids long. In germline, CDR1 is SGHTA, CDR2 FQGNSA. Trimming took 6 bases from V and 4 from J, leaving 15 bases between them. This entry is derived from a study of Graves' ophthalmopathy and Graves' hyperthyroidism. Notes on the study in general: Most clonotypes expanded in thyroid above 0.001 frequency were present in blood too. Ophthalmopathy progression was predicted by the model at just over 70% sensitivity and less than 80% specificity. A model of 13 signatures distinguished ophthalmopathy from stable hyperthyroidism at roughly 86% sensitivity and 81.08% specificity.

The sequenced template was RNA, covering the TCR beta CDR3 region. First-round RT-PCR employed HTBI primers, with a second-round multiplex PCR after it. Each CDR3 protein is one row after TCRdb ran MiXCR on the multiplex PCR reads. The sample consists of about 1.1 million distinct CDR3 sequences, about two fifths of them appearing once. The clonotype was recovered from an adult man with Graves' hyperthyroidism. The sequenced sample consisted of peripheral blood or thyroid tissue (not recorded which). This chain joins TRBV7-2 and TRBJ2-5; D perhaps matches TRBD2 (5 bases). CDR3 in DNA: TGTGCCAGCAGGCAGCGGTGGCGACGAGAGACCCAGTACTTC. It specifies CASRQRWRRETQYF.